This T cell receptor beta chain was documented in a study of control samples from healthy donors and cancer patients. The CDR3 totals 14 residues. Germline V CDR1 and CDR2: LGHNA, YSLEER. The J segment lost 2 bases and the V segment lost 2 bases, leaving 1 base of the junction unmatched. As concerns this clone: At the DNA level, this CDR3 is encoded by other sequences in the same sample as well.

Here immunoSEQ multiplex PCR was the method, and the copy in TCRdb shows in-frame clones only, minus some. This sample has under 20,000 clones; 86% occur once, and the top ten carry roughly 12%. Sequencing was done on a sample of PBMCs. This receptor was identified in a woman aged 65 to 85 with colorectal cancer. The rearrangement links TRBV4-3 to TRBJ2-7; 9 bases map to TRBD2. CDR3 DNA: TGCGCCAGCAGCCAACTAGCGGGAACCTACGAGCAGTACTTC. Translated, it gives CASSQLAGTYEQYF.